These T cell receptor beta chains were read from a single sample in a study of T cell responses to AZD1222 COVID-19 vaccine. Measured with immunoSEQ multiplex PCR; TCRdb has only the in-frame clones, and not every one. The sample lists 130,000 or so clones, around 89% occurring once. Source: peripheral blood, taken on day 0 of AZD1222 vaccination. The receptors originated from an adult in good health. CDR3s include the opening cysteine and the closing phenylalanine or tryptophan. The D gene is left open where the match is weak. Expanded clones are given a class, and other clones once, few, many or no size at all.

>TRBD1|TRBJ1-5|few|TRBV6-5
TGTGCCAGCGCTTCAGGGACAGGGAACCAGCCCCAGCATTTT
CASASGTGNQPQHF
>-|TRBJ1-3|-|TRBV5-6
TGTGCCAGCAGCTTACAGGGTGCTGGAAACACCATATATTTT
CASSLQGAGNTIYF
>-|TRBJ2-6|-|TRBV5-6
TGTGCCAGCAGCTTCCAGGGGTCGTCCGCTGGGGCCAACGTCCTGACTTTC
CASSFQGSSAGANVLTF
>-|TRBJ1-6|-|TRBV30
TGTGCCCGAGGGACACCAAATTCACCCCTCCACTTT
CARGTPNSPLHF
>-|TRBJ2-5|-|TRBV6-5
TGTGCCAGCAGTTACTCACCCGGGGAAAAGACCCAGTACTTC
CASSYSPGEKTQYF
>TRBD1|TRBJ2-7|-|TRBV9
TGTGCCAGCAGCGTTGGACAGGGGGCTTACGAGCAGTACTTC
CASSVGQGAYEQYF
>-|TRBJ2-7|once|TRBV3-1/TRBV3-2
TGTGCCAGCAGCCATAGTAGGGGAAGATACGAGCAGTACTTC
CASSHSRGRYEQYF
>TRBD1|TRBJ1-2|-|TRBV5-1
TGCGCCAGCAGCGACGGAGGACAGGGCCATGGCTACACCTTC
CASSDGGQGHGYTF
>-|TRBJ1-1|-|TRBV28
TGTGCCAGCAGTCCCTTTGTAAACACTGAAGCTTTCTTT
CASSPFVNTEAFF
>TRBD1|TRBJ2-1|-|TRBV5-1
TGCGCCAGCAGCTTGCGGCAGGGGGCCTACAATGAGCAGTTCTTC
CASSLRQGAYNEQFF
>-|TRBJ1-1|-|TRBV29-1
TGCAGCGTTGAACGCGGGGGTGAGGGCAAAGGGGCTTTCTTT
CSVERGGEGKGAFF
>TRBD1|TRBJ1-1|-|TRBV19
TGTGCCAGTACCCTACAGGGGATGAACACTGAAGCTTTCTTT
CASTLQGMNTEAFF
>TRBD1|TRBJ1-1|-|TRBV4-2
TGTGCCAGCAGCCAAGCAGGGGGTTACACTGAAGCTTTCTTT
CASSQAGGYTEAFF
>-|TRBJ1-1|-|TRBV9
TGTGCCAGCAGCGTAGTAGTAGGAGACAGTCTCTCCATGAACACTGAAGCTTTCTTT
CASSVVVGDSLSMNTEAFF
>-|TRBJ2-7|once|TRBV7-8
TGTGCCAGCAGCTTAGCCGGGCTCTTCTCCGAGCAGTACTTC
CASSLAGLFSEQYF
>-|TRBJ1-1|-|TRBV28
TGTGCCAGCATTCTACGGGGGCTCGCTGAAGCTTTCTTT
CASILRGLAEAFF
>-|TRBJ1-5|-|TRBV7-8
TGTGCCAGCAGCGTCGGGGGGCATCAAAGCAATCAGCCCCAGCATTTT
CASSVGGHQSNQPQHF
>TRBD1|TRBJ2-7|-|TRBV28
TGTGCCAGCAGTCCCCGGGACAGCGGAACCTACGAGCAGTACTTC
CASSPRDSGTYEQYF
>-|TRBJ2-2|-|TRBV5-8
TGTGCCAGCAGTCGACTGGCCACCGGGGAGCTGTTTTTT
CASSRLATGELFF
>TRBD2|TRBJ2-7|-|TRBV5-1
TGCGCCAGCAGCACGGGACTAGCGGGAGATGACGAGCAGTACTTC
CASSTGLAGDDEQYF
>-|TRBJ2-5|-|TRBV15
TGTGCCACCAGCAGAGATGGGGTCGAGCAGGGACGGGCCGGGGAGACCCAGTACTTC
CATSRDGVEQGRAGETQYF
>-|TRBJ1-2|few|TRBV6-2/TRBV6-3
TGTGCCAGCAGTTACGCCAGATCACGGATTGAAGGCTACACCTTC
CASSYARSRIEGYTF
>TRBD2|TRBJ2-1|-|TRBV7-9
TGTGCCAGCCTTCCCAGGGACTACCTGCTCAATGAGCAGTTCTTC
CASLPRDYLLNEQFF
>-|TRBJ1-3|few|TRBV5-5
TGTGCCAGCAGCTCCTCGTCTGGAAACACCATATATTTT
CASSSSSGNTIYF
>TRBD1|TRBJ1-5|-|TRBV2
TGTGCCAGCAGAGGGACCGGGACAGGGTATGGGCCCCAGCATTTT
CASRGTGTGYGPQHF
>TRBD2|TRBJ2-3|-|TRBV7-9
TGTGCCAGCAACCACGACCTAAATCCGAGTAGCGGGGCAGATACGCAGTATTTT
CASNHDLNPSSGADTQYF
>-|TRBJ2-7|-|TRBV5-1
TGCGCCAGCAGCTTAGGGTACGAGCAGTACTTC
CASSLGYEQYF
>TRBD1|TRBJ1-2|-|TRBV30
TGTGCCTGGAGTGTACAGGGGACCCCGGTTAGCGGCTACACCTTC
CAWSVQGTPVSGYTF
>-|TRBJ1-3|-|TRBV6-1
TGTGCCAGCAGTGAGGAGGGTACGGGAAACACCATATATTTT
CASSEEGTGNTIYF